Listed below are T cell receptor beta chains from one sample, sequenced in a study of graft-versus-host responses after intestinal transplantation. The protocol was immunoSEQ multiplex PCR, while the TCRdb copy is restricted to in-frame clones and leaves out a portion. The data show 78,000 or so clones, around 87% seen once. Their cognate antigens are unknown. The sequenced sample was unstimulated CD8+ T cells sorted from spleen or lymph node cells, obtained before transplant. All receptors come from a human donor who was the organ donor for an intestinal transplant. The CDR3 runs from the conserved cysteine through the conserved F or W. D genes are given only for firm matches. Not every row has a clone size; where given, it reads once, few, many or a size class.

d_call: TRBD2; v_call: TRBV6-4; j_call: TRBJ2-1; clone_size: -; cdr3_nt: TGTGCCAGCAGTGACTATGCTAGCGGCTACAATGAGCAGTTCTTC; cdr3_aa: CASSDYASGYNEQFF
d_call: -; v_call: TRBV25-1; j_call: TRBJ2-7; clone_size: -; cdr3_nt: TGTGCCAGCGCCAATTTGGACCCCGACGAGCAGTACTTC; cdr3_aa: CASANLDPDEQYF
d_call: -; v_call: TRBV10-1; j_call: TRBJ2-1; clone_size: -; cdr3_nt: TGCGCCAGCAGTGAATCGGGGTACAATGAGCAGTTCTTC; cdr3_aa: CASSESGYNEQFF
d_call: -; v_call: TRBV4-1; j_call: TRBJ1-1; clone_size: -; cdr3_nt: TGCGCCAGCAGCCGACTTGGGGGGGTATGTACTGAAGCTTTCTTT; cdr3_aa: CASSRLGGVCTEAFF
d_call: TRBD2; v_call: TRBV18; j_call: TRBJ2-7; clone_size: once; cdr3_nt: TGTGCCAGCTCCCCCGGACTAGCGCCAGAATACGAGCAGTACTTC; cdr3_aa: CASSPGLAPEYEQYF
d_call: -; v_call: TRBV5-1; j_call: TRBJ2-7; clone_size: -; cdr3_nt: TGCGCCAGCAGCTTGGACTACGAGCAGTACTTC; cdr3_aa: CASSLDYEQYF
d_call: -; v_call: TRBV5-1; j_call: TRBJ2-7; clone_size: -; cdr3_nt: TGCGCCAGCAGCCCCGGAGGTTACGAGCAGTACTTC; cdr3_aa: CASSPGGYEQYF
d_call: -; v_call: TRBV4-1; j_call: TRBJ1-1; clone_size: -; cdr3_nt: TGCGCCAGCAGCCAAGATTCGGGGGGGAACACTGAAGCTTTCTTT; cdr3_aa: CASSQDSGGNTEAFF
d_call: TRBD1; v_call: TRBV9; j_call: TRBJ1-2; clone_size: -; cdr3_nt: TGTGCCAGCAGCGGATCCCCAAGGGGACAGGGGCTCTATGGCTACACCTTC; cdr3_aa: CASSGSPRGQGLYGYTF
d_call: TRBD1; v_call: TRBV5-1; j_call: TRBJ1-4; clone_size: -; cdr3_nt: TGCGCCAGCAGCTTGGGGACAGGGTCCCTAAATGAAAAACTGTTTTTT; cdr3_aa: CASSLGTGSLNEKLFF
d_call: -; v_call: TRBV5-6; j_call: TRBJ1-2; clone_size: once; cdr3_nt: TGTGCCAGCAGCCCGTTGCCGCCTGGTTACTATGGCTACACCTTC; cdr3_aa: CASSPLPPGYYGYTF
d_call: -; v_call: TRBV4-1; j_call: TRBJ1-2; clone_size: once; cdr3_nt: TGCGCCAGCAGCCAGTTGATCCACTTCGCATATGGCTACACCTTC; cdr3_aa: CASSQLIHFAYGYTF
d_call: -; v_call: TRBV9; j_call: TRBJ1-6; clone_size: -; cdr3_nt: TGTGCCAGCAGTGCTCGGGTGTATAATTCACCCCTCCACTTT; cdr3_aa: CASSARVYNSPLHF
d_call: -; v_call: TRBV29-1; j_call: TRBJ1-3; clone_size: -; cdr3_nt: TGCAGCGTGGGGGACAATAAGATTGGAAACACCATATATTTT; cdr3_aa: CSVGDNKIGNTIYF
d_call: -; v_call: TRBV10-3; j_call: TRBJ1-3; clone_size: -; cdr3_nt: TGTGCCATCAACGACAGCGGCTCTGGAAACACCATATATTTT; cdr3_aa: CAINDSGSGNTIYF
d_call: TRBD2; v_call: TRBV7-9; j_call: TRBJ2-7; clone_size: -; cdr3_nt: TGTGCCAGCAGCTCTAGCGGGGGGGATTTCTACGAGCAGTACTTC; cdr3_aa: CASSSSGGDFYEQYF
d_call: -; v_call: TRBV4-1; j_call: TRBJ1-2; clone_size: -; cdr3_nt: TGCGCCAGCAGCCAAGGGGTTGCTAACACTAACTATGGCTACACCTTC; cdr3_aa: CASSQGVANTNYGYTF
d_call: -; v_call: TRBV7-9; j_call: TRBJ2-5; clone_size: -; cdr3_nt: TGTGCCAGCACCGCTGGAGAGACCCAGTACTTC; cdr3_aa: CASTAGETQYF
d_call: TRBD2; v_call: TRBV7-8; j_call: TRBJ2-2; clone_size: -; cdr3_nt: TGTGCCAGCAGCATTAGCGGGGGGGATCAAACCGGGGAGCTGTTTTTT; cdr3_aa: CASSISGGDQTGELFF
d_call: TRBD1; v_call: TRBV6-5; j_call: TRBJ1-5; clone_size: -; cdr3_nt: TGTGCCAGCAGTTCAACAGGGGTTCAGCCCCAGCATTTT; cdr3_aa: CASSSTGVQPQHF
d_call: TRBD2; v_call: TRBV11-2; j_call: TRBJ2-7; clone_size: -; cdr3_nt: TGTGCCAGCAGCTTATCCCCGGGGGGGCAGGGTGTAGGGCAGTACTTC; cdr3_aa: CASSLSPGGQGVGQYF
d_call: -; v_call: TRBV19; j_call: TRBJ1-2; clone_size: -; cdr3_nt: TGTGCCAAGATGGACAGAGATGGCTACACCTTC; cdr3_aa: CAKMDRDGYTF
d_call: -; v_call: TRBV7-9; j_call: TRBJ2-7; clone_size: -; cdr3_nt: TGTGCCAGCAGCTTACCCAGGGCAGGCGAGCAGTACTTC; cdr3_aa: CASSLPRAGEQYF
d_call: TRBD1; v_call: TRBV15; j_call: TRBJ2-5; clone_size: -; cdr3_nt: TGTGCCACCAGCAGTCCAGGGACAGGGGGCAGTGAAGAGACCCAGTACTTC; cdr3_aa: CATSSPGTGGSEETQYF
d_call: TRBD1; v_call: TRBV27; j_call: TRBJ1-3; clone_size: -; cdr3_nt: TGTGCCAGCAGTCTGGCCGGGACAGAGTTTTTCTCTGGAAACACCATATATTTT; cdr3_aa: CASSLAGTEFFSGNTIYF
d_call: -; v_call: TRBV4-1; j_call: TRBJ2-6; clone_size: -; cdr3_nt: TGCGCCAGCAGCCAAGAGCACCGGTTGAGCTCTGGGGCCAACGTCCTGACTTTC; cdr3_aa: CASSQEHRLSSGANVLTF
d_call: -; v_call: TRBV7-9; j_call: TRBJ1-1; clone_size: -; cdr3_nt: TGTGCCAGCAGCATCCCACAGGGTGTCACTGAAGCTTTCTTT; cdr3_aa: CASSIPQGVTEAFF
d_call: TRBD2; v_call: TRBV6-4; j_call: TRBJ2-3; clone_size: -; cdr3_nt: TGTGCCAGCAGTGACTCCGGGACTAGCTCGCCAGATACGCAGTATTTT; cdr3_aa: CASSDSGTSSPDTQYF
d_call: -; v_call: TRBV19; j_call: TRBJ2-1; clone_size: -; cdr3_nt: TGTGCCAGGCCGGGGGCGATGGATGAGCAGTTCTTC; cdr3_aa: CARPGAMDEQFF
d_call: TRBD1; v_call: TRBV9; j_call: TRBJ1-4; clone_size: -; cdr3_nt: TGTGCCAGCAGCCCCGCAACAGGGGTTGGTGAAAAACTGTTTTTT; cdr3_aa: CASSPATGVGEKLFF